Below, one TCR beta chain is given with its context. This sample was included in a study of blood T cell repertoires in COVID-19. Study-wide background: Italy, Spain and the United States were the sources of the convalescent and acute COVID-19 samples. In each case, the material was cDNA or gDNA derived from T cells, B-cell-depleted T cells, or PBMCs.

Seattle patient enrollment occurred during active infection, with longitudinal follow-up thereafter. CDR3 length: 16 residues. Germline trimming cut 4 bases from V and 6 bases from J; bases unmatched to any gene: 4. Per germline, CDR1 SGHTA and CDR2 FQGNSA. The authors' processing: The assay estimated nucleated cells by amplifying reference gene primers. The table came from immunoSEQ multiplex PCR; TCRdb's copy has only in-frame clones and leaves some out. V and J calls and clone size are copied from that table; D and trimming were computed from the DNA. Counted here are about 170,000 clones, more than 75% occurring once; the ten biggest clones make up approximately 0.5%.

Sample: peripheral blood. The chain joins TRBV7-2 to TRBJ2-1; 15 bases are shared with TRBD2. The TCR comes from a man aged 55 to 70 with COVID-19, enrolled during active disease. CDR3 residues: CASSWTSGGGANEQFF. The DNA of the CDR3 is TGTGCCAGCAGCTGGACTAGCGGGGGGGGCGCCAATGAGCAGTTCTTC.